A selection of T cell receptor beta chains follows, all from one sample in a study of blood T cell repertoires in COVID-19. Clones were sequenced by immunoSEQ multiplex PCR, and TCRdb holds only the in-frame ones, with some missing. The top ten clones hold 9.7% of a sample with about 220,000 clones, 80% to 90% of them seen once. Sequencing input: peripheral blood. Every receptor here comes from a man in his forties or fifties with active or convalescent COVID-19. CDR3s include the opening cysteine and the closing phenylalanine or tryptophan. Fields, in order: CDR3 length, V gene, J gene, D gene, clone size, CDR3 protein, CDR3 DNA. The D gene is left open where the match is weak. Clone size is given for some rows only: seen once, a few or many times, or a class if the clone is expanded.

>13|TRBV6-6|TRBJ1-2|TRBD1|NA
CASSRTGESGYTF
TGTGCCAGCAGTCGGACAGGGGAGAGTGGCTACACCTTC
>14|TRBV7-2|TRBJ2-3|TRBD2|NA
CASSLGTTTDTQYF
TGTGCCAGCAGCTTGGGGACTACCACAGATACGCAGTATTTT
>13|TRBV27|TRBJ2-7|NA|once
CASSLGSFHEQYF
TGTGCCAGCAGCCTCGGTTCCTTTCACGAGCAGTACTTC
>15|TRBV5-1|TRBJ2-3|NA|few
CASSASSKGTDTQYF
TGCGCCAGCAGCGCTAGCTCAAAGGGCACAGATACGCAGTATTTT
>14|TRBV7-9|TRBJ1-1|NA|NA
CASSLVRNNTEAFF
TGTGCCAGCAGCTTAGTCAGGAACAACACTGAAGCTTTCTTT
>14|TRBV19|TRBJ1-5|TRBD1|few
CASSWGQIGQPQHF
TGTGCCAGTAGTTGGGGACAGATAGGTCAGCCCCAGCATTTT
>15|TRBV7-9|TRBJ1-1|TRBD1|few
CASSFRDSMNTEAFF
TGTGCCAGCAGCTTCCGGGACAGCATGAACACTGAAGCTTTCTTT
>16|TRBV3-1/TRBV3-2|TRBJ2-1|TRBD2|NA
CASSRHGTSGYNEQFF
TGTGCCAGCAGCAGACACGGGACTAGCGGTTACAATGAGCAGTTCTTC
>11|TRBV12-3/TRBV12-4|TRBJ2-4|NA|NA
CASKISGIQYF
TGTGCCAGCAAAATTAGTGGCATTCAGTACTTC
>12|TRBV3-1/TRBV3-2|TRBJ1-1|NA|NA
CASSQVGGEAFF
TGTGCCAGCAGCCAAGTGGGGGGAGAAGCTTTCTTT
>16|TRBV6-6|TRBJ1-4|NA|NA
CASSYDPTGYNEKLFF
TGTGCCAGCAGTTACGACCCAACAGGTTATAATGAAAAACTGTTTTTT
>15|TRBV4-1|TRBJ1-3|NA|NA
CASSQGSAGGNTIYF
TGCGCCAGCAGCCAAGGAAGCGCGGGCGGAAACACCATATATTTT
>18|TRBV11-2|TRBJ1-3|NA|NA
CASSLGARGHPSGNTIYF
TGTGCCAGCAGCTTAGGGGCTCGAGGGCACCCCTCTGGAAACACCATATATTTT
>14|TRBV6-5|TRBJ1-1|NA|NA
CASSPHKLAPEAFF
TGTGCCAGCAGTCCGCATAAATTGGCCCCTGAAGCTTTCTTT
>18|TRBV19|TRBJ2-6|NA|NA
CASSITGISLSGANVLTF
TGTGCCAGTAGTATAACAGGGATATCCCTCTCTGGGGCCAACGTCCTGACTTTC
>14|TRBV7-9|TRBJ1-5|TRBD1|few
CASEDRVGNQPQHF
TGTGCCAGCGAGGACAGGGTGGGCAATCAGCCCCAGCATTTT
>14|TRBV5-4|TRBJ1-4|NA|NA
CASSLAGEREKLFF
TGTGCCAGCAGCTTAGCAGGGGAGCGTGAAAAACTGTTTTTT
>14|TRBV4-1|TRBJ2-5|TRBD2|NA
CASSQRRERGTQYF
TGCGCCAGCAGCCAGAGGCGGGAGAGGGGGACCCAGTACTTC
>18|TRBV19|TRBJ1-6|NA|once
CAQLIRGGGSSYNSPLHF
TGTGCCCAACTCATCCGGGGGGGTGGAAGCTCCTATAATTCACCCCTCCACTTT
>15|TRBV4-2|TRBJ1-5|NA|NA
CASSPLGGSNQPQHF
TGTGCCAGCAGCCCCTTAGGCGGTAGCAATCAGCCCCAGCATTTT
>15|TRBV7-8|TRBJ1-2|TRBD1|NA
CASSPSTGSHYGYTF
TGTGCCAGCAGCCCATCGACAGGGTCCCACTATGGCTACACCTTC
>11|TRBV20-1|TRBJ1-1|NA|NA
CSARGPLEAFF
TGCAGTGCTAGAGGTCCCCTTGAAGCTTTCTTT
>14|TRBV5-5|TRBJ2-3|NA|NA
CASSSSGSTDTQYF
TGTGCCAGCAGCTCTTCCGGGAGCACAGATACGCAGTATTTT
>13|TRBV9|TRBJ2-2|NA|NA
CASSGDSTGELFF
TGTGCCAGCAGCGGAGACAGTACCGGGGAGCTGTTTTTT
>14|TRBV4-3|TRBJ1-2|NA|NA
CASSQVGRAVGYTF
TGCGCCAGCAGCCAGGTTGGCAGGGCGGTCGGCTACACCTTC
>17|TRBV4-2|TRBJ2-3|TRBD2|NA
CASSQDRGTSLPNTQYF
TGTGCCAGCAGCCAAGATAGGGGGACTAGCCTCCCCAATACGCAGTATTTT
>15|TRBV24-1|TRBJ1-4|NA|few
CATSSPGSSGEKLFF
TGTGCCACCAGTTCGCCCGGGTCCTCCGGGGAAAAACTGTTTTTT
>17|TRBV10-3|TRBJ2-7|TRBD1|NA
CAISDSNRGRGLYEQYF
TGTGCCATCAGTGACTCGAATCGGGGCAGGGGGTTATACGAGCAGTACTTC
>13|TRBV3-1/TRBV3-2|TRBJ1-6|NA|NA
CASSSSRNSPLHF
TGTGCCAGCAGCAGTTCTAGGAATTCACCCCTCCACTTT
>18|TRBV7-2|TRBJ2-1|TRBD1|once
CASSSISGTGQFHNEQFF
TGTGCCAGCAGCTCGATTTCCGGGACAGGGCAATTTCACAATGAGCAGTTCTTC
>13|TRBV18|TRBJ2-1|NA|NA
CASSPPAEDEQFF
TGTGCCAGCTCACCACCGGCAGAGGATGAGCAGTTCTTC
>14|TRBV5-4|TRBJ2-5|TRBD1|NA
CASSKDRGQETQYF
TGTGCCAGCAGCAAGGACAGGGGGCAAGAGACCCAGTACTTC
>12|TRBV5-1|TRBJ1-1|NA|NA
CASSFGETEAFF
TGCGCCAGCAGCTTCGGGGAAACTGAAGCTTTCTTT
>13|TRBV12-3/TRBV12-4|TRBJ2-2|NA|NA
CASSRQTTGELFF
TGTGCCAGCAGCCGACAGACCACCGGGGAGCTGTTTTTT
>16|TRBV9|TRBJ2-7|TRBD2|once
CASSPRRSTSGYEQYF
TGTGCCAGCAGCCCACGAAGGTCGACTAGCGGCTACGAGCAGTACTTC
>18|TRBV4-3|TRBJ2-2|TRBD2|NA
CASSRAVTLVAGTGELFF
TGCGCCAGCAGCCGAGCCGTAACTCTGGTAGCGGGCACCGGGGAGCTGTTTTTT
>16|TRBV4-3|TRBJ1-1|TRBD1|NA
CASSHVDRVENTEAFF
TGCGCCAGCAGCCACGTTGACAGGGTTGAGAACACTGAAGCTTTCTTT
>15|TRBV19|TRBJ1-1|NA|few
CASSASGGGYSEAFF
TGTGCCAGTAGTGCATCGGGAGGGGGATACTCTGAAGCTTTCTTT
>13|TRBV19|TRBJ2-1|NA|NA
CASSIEIYNEQFF
TGTGCCAGTAGTATAGAAATATACAATGAGCAGTTCTTC
>16|TRBV11-2|TRBJ2-1|TRBD2|NA
CASSFAGGLGGDEQFF
TGTGCCAGCAGCTTTGCGGGAGGGCTTGGTGGGGATGAGCAGTTCTTC
>14|TRBV5-1|TRBJ2-2|NA|NA
CASSELEGAGELFF
TGCGCCAGCAGCGAACTAGAGGGTGCCGGGGAGCTGTTTTTT
>14|TRBV28|TRBJ1-2|TRBD1|NA
CASSFVQGRYGYTF
TGTGCCAGCAGTTTCGTACAGGGGAGATATGGCTACACCTTC
>14|TRBV19|TRBJ1-5|NA|once
CASSLTGLNQPQHF
TGTGCCAGTAGTCTTACAGGCTTAAATCAGCCCCAGCATTTT
>14|TRBV18|TRBJ2-7|TRBD1|NA
CASSPGQGPAEQYF
TGTGCCAGCTCACCGGGACAGGGGCCGGCCGAGCAGTACTTC
>13|TRBV7-2|TRBJ1-5|NA|few
CASSPVYNQPQHF
TGTGCCAGCAGCCCCGTATACAATCAGCCCCAGCATTTT
>17|TRBV20-1|TRBJ2-5|NA|NA
CSASGGIRILYQETQYF
TGCAGTGCGAGTGGCGGGATCCGGATATTGTACCAAGAGACCCAGTACTTC
>16|TRBV19|TRBJ1-6|NA|few
CASSLPQGSYNSPLHF
TGTGCCAGTAGTTTACCACAGGGATCCTATAATTCACCCCTCCACTTT